This TCR beta chain was identified in a study of blood T cell repertoires in COVID-19. Study-level background: The United States, Italy and Spain supplied acute and convalescent COVID-19 samples.

Germline V gene sequence: CDR1 SGHKS, CDR2 YYEKEE (reference sequence). V lost 4 bases to trimming and J lost 2 bases; unmatched junction nucleotides: 9. The CDR3 has 16 residues. In the original processing: Reference gene primer amplification yielded estimated nucleated cell counts. Profiling relied on immunoSEQ multiplex PCR, and the TCRdb table lists in-frame clones only, not all of them. D and trimming come from the DNA, and the V and J calls and clone size come from that table. In the table there are 250,000 to 300,000 clones, roughly nine tenths of which are singletons. The sequencing sample was made of peripheral blood. The sequence was obtained from a woman in her twenties or thirties with COVID-19, enrolled during active disease. The J gene is TRBJ2-1, the V gene TRBV5-5; TRBD1 matches at 7 bases. CDR3 protein: CASSLSSGTAYNEQFF. CDR3 DNA sequence: TGTGCCAGCAGCCTCAGCTCCGGGACAGCCTACAATGAGCAGTTCTTC.